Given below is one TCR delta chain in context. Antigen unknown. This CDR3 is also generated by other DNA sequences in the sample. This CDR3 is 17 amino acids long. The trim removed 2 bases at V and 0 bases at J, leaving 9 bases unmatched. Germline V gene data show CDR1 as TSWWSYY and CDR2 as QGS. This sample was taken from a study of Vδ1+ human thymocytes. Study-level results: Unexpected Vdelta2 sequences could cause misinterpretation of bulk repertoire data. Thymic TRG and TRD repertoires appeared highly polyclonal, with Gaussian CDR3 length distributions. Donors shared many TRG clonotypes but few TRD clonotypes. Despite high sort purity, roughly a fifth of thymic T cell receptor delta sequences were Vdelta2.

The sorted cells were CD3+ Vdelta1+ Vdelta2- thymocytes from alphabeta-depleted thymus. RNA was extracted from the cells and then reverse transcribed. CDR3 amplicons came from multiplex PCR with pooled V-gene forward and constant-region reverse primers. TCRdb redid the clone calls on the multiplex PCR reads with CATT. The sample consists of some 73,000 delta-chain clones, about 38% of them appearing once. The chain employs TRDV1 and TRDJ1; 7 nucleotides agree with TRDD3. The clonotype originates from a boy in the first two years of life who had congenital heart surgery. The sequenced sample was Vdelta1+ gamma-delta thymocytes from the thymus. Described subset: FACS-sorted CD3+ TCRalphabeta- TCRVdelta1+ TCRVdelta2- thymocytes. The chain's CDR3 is CALGEREGGFYTDKLIF. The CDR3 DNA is TGTGCTCTTGGGGAAAGGGAAGGGGGATTCTACACCGATAAACTCATCTTT.